This T cell receptor beta chain is from a study of T cells expressing NK-cell markers. The CDR3 contains 13 residues. CDR1 and CDR2 (germline): SGHDT, YYEEEE. In generating TCR beta cDNA, 5'RACE template switching with UMIs was used. For each CDR3 protein, TCRdb gives one entry from its re-call of the 5' RACE reads, without DNA. Found here are 450,000 to 600,000 distinct CDR3 sequences; the top ten clones hold approximately 3.6%. Sequencing was performed on blood T cells: a sorted CD56 or NKG2C T cell subset, CD4+ or CD8+ T cells, or bulk PBMC T cells (not recorded which). This sequence joins TRBV5-6 and TRBJ2-1; there is no DNA to check the TCRdb D call of TRBD2. The receptor was isolated from a man in his late teens or twenties in good health. CDR3: CASSLRAGGGQFF.